The sample holds a few counts of the clone carrying this T cell receptor (beta chain). Antigen: not known. A universal primer site arose from template switching, and cDNA bore unique molecular identifiers. Using its own MiXCR run on the 5' RACE reads, TCRdb lists one record per CDR3 protein. The sample has 1,800,000 or so distinct CDR3 sequences; under 35% are singletons. The data derive from a study of identical twins. Study-wide points: Rather than following the same donors, the conclusions depended on cross-sectional statistical analysis. Abundant cord blood beta clonotypes carried fewer insertions; memory repertoires showed none. Excess sharing by twins proved weaker in beta out-of-frame sequences.

The CDR3 sequence is 16 residues long. J lost 0 bases, V lost 5 bases, and 10 bases had no gene match. The sample consisted of cord blood. V is TRBV12-3 or TRBV12-4 and J is TRBJ2-7; 7 positions agree with TRBD2. The sequence was obtained from a newborn girl in good health. CDR3 nucleotide sequence: TGTGCCAGCAGTCCCACCGGGGGGTCGAGCTCCTACGAGCAGTACTTC. Translated: CASSPTGGSSSYEQYF.